The present TCR beta chain was sequenced within a study of blood T cells in healthy people across ages (dated by TCRdb to between 2015 and 2017). Regarding the study in general: In model experiments, template switching captured roughly one uniquely barcoded TCR beta cDNA molecule for every two T cells. The study measured age-related changes in TCR beta repertoire diversity using deep sequencing normalized with unique cDNA molecular identifiers. The donors were split into four age groups: young (average about 15 years), middle-aged (39), aged (approximately 60) and long-lived (approximately 89). Two additional independent replicas of 1 million unique cDNA reads from the same blood draw were analyzed for two donors (one aged 18 to 30 and one aged 80 or older).

Reading the germline V gene gives CDR1 SGHTA and CDR2 FQGNSA. Trimming at the junction amounts to 6 bases on V and 4 bases on J, and the germline ends lie 15 bases apart. The CDR3 sequence holds 15 residues, the cysteine and phenylalanine included. Just CDR3 DNA is preserved here, 45 bases in frame from base 1. The investigation overall reported the following: The CMV infection status of donors was not known, potentially confounding age-related changes in expanded clonotypes. Observed TCR beta diversity correlated strongly with the percentage of naive T cells measured by flow cytometry. Compared with the aged group, more naive CD4+ T cells, fewer expanded clones and increased TCR diversity were shown by the long-lived group, suggesting age selection. Estimates of total diversity based on one million sequenced T cells were considered lower bounds and underestimates. Bulk unsorted PBMC profiling prevented conclusive comparison of naive and antigen-experienced compartments. As age increased, observed TCR beta diversity per million T cells dropped in a roughly linear way, and a significant reduction was already evident by age 40.

Libraries came from 5' RACE. The run used an Illumina HiSeq 2500. The second PCR ran for roughly 7 to 12 cycles and used a J-beta primer mix along with a sample-barcoded 5' primer. A unique molecular identifier was introduced onto each TCR beta cDNA molecule by a template-switch 5' adaptor carrying 12 random nucleotides. Each sample yielded at least 3 million CDR3-containing paired-end reads. First-strand cDNA synthesis was performed from all RNA using the Mint cDNA synthesis kit, with priming by a TRBC-specific oligonucleotide. After uracil-DNA glycosylase treatment, a first 18-cycle PCR used universal primers M1SS and BC2_uni_R on all cDNA. Per the source publication's procedure: For normalization, 1 million high-quality reads, each with a distinct molecular identifier, were randomly selected from each sample. Reads sharing molecular identifiers were discarded rather than binned into consensus sequences. CDR3 identification, clonotype clustering and error correction used MiTCR with a Q25 quality threshold and the strictest error-elimination algorithm. Lower-bound total TCR beta diversity was estimated with a nonparametric unseen species model using Euler transformation. In TCRdb, the public reads were trimmed at Q25 with fastp and aligned with MiXCR, with productive beta chains retained. Duplicate CDR3 protein sequences are folded into a single record with the most common DNA and genes. The V and J calls and clone size come from TCRdb's table, not from the authors' own analysis. The sample records approximately 580,000 distinct CDR3 sequences, 24% of which are singletons. The top ten clonotypes cover just under 9% of the sample.

Systemically healthy Caucasian individuals from Russia, around 38 in total and aged roughly 6 to 100 years, were included as donors. Roughly 10 milliliters of peripheral blood were collected from each donor into EDTA-treated Vacutainer tubes. PBMCs were isolated by Ficoll-Paque density-gradient centrifugation, with at least 6 million obtained per sample. Total RNA was extracted from PBMCs with Trizol reagent, with at least 6 micrograms obtained per sample. For every donor, an aliquot of PBMCs went through flow cytometry to measure the percentages of naive CD45RAhigh/CD27high T cells. Concerning this clonotype: The antigen it binds to is not known. The sample holds no much larger clone one base away, and base qualities are not on file.

These records were also assigned to another study, of T cells of mothers and their children. That second publication adds: Nine systemically healthy Caucasian individuals, comprising three mothers and their six children, were included as donors. cDNA synthesis used all of the extracted RNA, with roughly 1.5 ug of RNA in each 15 ul reaction. In the second PCR, the M1S primer added sample barcodes and 2-4 random nucleotides. More than 8 million TCR beta CDR3 reads were obtained from each mother, and about 3 million reads were obtained from each child. In both related and unrelated pairs, thymic selection shapes the output of TCR recombination in a similar way, with inherited differences having only a minor effect. Normalized repertoire overlap in related mother-child pairs was always slightly higher than in unrelated mother-child pairs, but the difference was never significant. Persistent microchimeric T cell clones were not detected, at a sensitivity of 95 to 100 clones per million clonotypes. To look for features that set related mother-child pairs apart from unrelated individuals, the researchers ran deep NGS to compare the TCR beta repertoires of mothers and children. On average, the children were approximately 11 +/- 4 years old, while the mothers were about 37 +/- 4 years old. Libraries were sequenced on Illumina HiSeq 2000 with 100+100 nt paired-end reads after adapter ligation with NEBNext reagents. To prevent cross-contamination, the mother and child libraries were prepared a month apart and were sequenced in separate runs. Between roughly 500,000 and 2,300,000 distinct TCR beta clonotypes were identified per donor. Naive TCR beta clonotypes were estimated from low-frequency clonotypes matched to each donor's FACS-determined naive share, without sorting.

The sequence is built from TRBV7-2 and TRBJ1-4; the D gene is possibly TRBD1, with 5 bases matching. The TCR originated in a boy between 10 and 17 years old in good health. The sequenced sample was blood. The CDR3 has the sequence CASSAGFRDNEKLFF. At the DNA level, the sequence is TGTGCCAGCAGTGCAGGGTTTCGAGATAATGAAAAACTGTTTTTT.